The 28 T cell receptor beta chains below come from one sample, sequenced in a study of blood T cell repertoires in COVID-19 (dated by TCRdb to the early 2020s). The protocol used for the library was the immunoSEQ multiplex PCR assay. TCRdb's version of the immuneACCESS table is confined to in-frame rearrangements and falls short of the full clone set. An unresolved V gene accounts for under half of the shortfall where checked; the remainder is of unknown origin. The table for this sample lists about 110,000 clones; 75% to 90% of them were counted only once. Approximately 4.2% of the sample lies in the top ten. The sequencing input was peripheral blood. These receptors all come from a woman aged 50 to 60 with acute or convalescent COVID-19.

The count of this clone is one. The chain joins TRBV6-5 to TRBJ1-5; 7 bases agree with TRBD1. CDR1 and CDR2 (germline): MNHEY, SVGAGI. This CDR3 is 14 amino acids long. The J segment lost 7 bases and the V segment lost 6 bases, leaving 9 bases of the junction unmatched. CDR3: CASRGTAREQPQHF. The CDR3 DNA follows: TGTGCCAGCAGAGGGACAGCAAGAGAGCAGCCCCAGCATTTT.

The rearrangement uses TRBV6-5 and TRBJ2-7; TRBD1 is a possible D gene (6 bases). This CDR3 is built from 12 residues. The germline V gene has CDR1 MNHEY and CDR2 SVGAGI. Deletions cut 7 bases from V and 2 bases from J, with 9 bases between. The chain's CDR3 is CASKQGPYEQYF. In DNA form, the CDR3 reads TGTGCCAGCAAACAGGGACCCTACGAGCAGTACTTC.

This chain links TRBV7-3 with TRBJ2-7, with no clear D. V lost 5 bases and J 1 base, leaving 9 bases between the germline ends. The CDR3 has 13 amino acids. CDR1 SGHTA and CDR2 FQGTGA come from the germline V gene. The CDR3: CASSPDGSYEQYF. The CDR3 DNA reads TGTGCCAGCAGCCCAGACGGGTCCTACGAGCAGTACTTC.

The chain links TRBV7-2 to TRBJ1-5, with 8 bases aligning to TRBD1. This CDR3 region has 18 residues. Per the germline V gene, CDR1 is SGHTA and CDR2 is FQGNSA. Trimming removed 5 bases from V and 2 bases from J; junction bases left unmatched: 14. The CDR3 loop reads CASSTGTGPYSRNQPQHF. The CDR3 DNA reads as TGTGCCAGCAGCACCGGGACAGGACCCTATAGCCGCAATCAGCCCCAGCATTTT.

The chain carries TRBV7-8 and TRBJ1-5, with D maybe TRBD1 (6 bases). CDR1 and CDR2 (germline): SGHVS, FQNEAQ. The ends were cut back, 0 bases at V and 4 bases at J, with 13 bases in the middle. The CDR3 loop spans 16 amino acids. The CDR3 region has the DNA TGTGCCAGCAGCTTAGCGGACACAGGGTTAAATCAGCCCCAGCATTTT. Translated: CASSLADTGLNQPQHF.

The V call is TRBV28, the J call TRBJ1-4; TRBD1 matches 9 bases. J lost 5 bases, V lost 6 bases, and 10 bases had no gene match. CDR1 and CDR2 (germline): MDHEN, SYDVKM. The CDR3 length is 16 residues. CDR3 in amino acids: CASSLWDRAGNEKLFF. DNA of the CDR3: TGTGCCAGCAGCTTGTGGGACAGGGCGGGAAATGAAAAACTGTTTTTT. The entire variable domain, with the rest obtained from reference TRBV28 and TRBJ1-4, is as follows: DVKVTQSSRYLVKRTGEKVFLECVQDMDHENMFWYRQDPGLGLRLIYFSYDVKMKEKGDIPEGYSVSREKKERFSLILESASTNQTSMYLCASSLWDRAGNEKLFFGSGTQLSVL.

This chain joins TRBV7-2 and TRBJ1-2, with 9 bases identical to TRBD1. The CDR3 loop spans 18 amino acids. Germline-derived CDR1 and CDR2 are SGHTA and FQGNSA. J gave up 6 bases and V 3 bases, and 17 bases lay outside the gene matches. The CDR3: CASSLGGTGLPRVHGYTF. In DNA, the CDR3 is TGTGCCAGCAGCTTGGGGGGGACAGGGCTCCCGAGGGTCCATGGCTACACCTTC.

The chain has TRBV7-3 and TRBJ1-6, with D perhaps matching TRBD1 (5 bases). Germline lookup yields CDR1 SGHTA and CDR2 FQGTGA. With 11 bases removed from V and 5 bases from J, the gap between germline ends came to 16 bases. The CDR3 totals 14 residues. This CDR3 is CAYLLRQNNSPLHF. The DNA for the CDR3 is TGTGCCTACCTGTTGCGACAGAATAATTCACCCCTCCACTTT.

This clone was recorded once. The V and J genes are TRBV2 and TRBJ1-2; 9 bases are a match to TRBD1. The CDR3 is 12 residues long. V lost 10 bases to trimming and J lost 8 bases; unmatched junction nucleotides: 8. Germline lookup yields CDR1 SNHLY and CDR2 FYNNEI. For the CDR3, the DNA is TGTGCCATACTTGGACAGGGGAGAGGCTACACCTTC. Amino acid sequence: CAILGQGRGYTF.

V is TRBV7-9 and J is TRBJ1-2; TRBD1 matches 12 bases. This CDR3 spans 19 amino acids. Unmatched junction bases numbered 15, after V lost 6 bases and J lost 1 base. Germline CDR1 SEHNR, CDR2 FQNEAQ (reference sequence). The CDR3 is CASSSTGTGGENFNYGYTF. The CDR3, as DNA: TGTGCCAGCAGTTCCACCGGGACAGGGGGCGAAAATTTTAACTATGGCTACACCTTC.

V and J are TRBV11-3 and TRBJ2-2; the D gene is possibly TRBD1 (5 bases). Germline V gene sequence: CDR1 SGHNT, CDR2 YENEEA. V lost 5 bases and J 0 bases, leaving 10 bases between the germline ends. The CDR3 loop spans 15 amino acids. CDR3 region: CASSPGAANTGELFF. The DNA for the CDR3 is TGTGCCAGCAGCCCTGGGGCAGCGAACACCGGGGAGCTGTTTTTT.

In its sample, this clone was seen a few times. The genes are TRBV7-2 and TRBJ1-2; weak D call: TRBD1 (5 bases). The CDR3 runs to 16 residues. The germline V gene has CDR1 SGHTA and CDR2 FQGNSA. V lost 1 base and J 3 bases, leaving 15 bases between the germline ends. The CDR3 coding sequence is TGTGCCAGCAGCTTAGTTAGCGGGGGAGGGGACTATGGCTACACCTTC. Translating it yields CASSLVSGGGDYGYTF. Full variable domain (remainder filled in from reference TRBV7-2 and TRBJ1-2): GAGVSQSPSNKVTEKGKDVELRCDPISGHTALYWYRQSLGQGLEFLIYFQGNSAPDKSGLPSDRFSAERTGGSVSTLTIQRTQQEDSAVYLCASSLVSGGGDYGYTFGSGTRLTVV.

V is TRBV27 and J is TRBJ2-3, with 7 bases matching TRBD2. The CDR3 consists of 13 residues. Per germline, CDR1 MNHEY and CDR2 SMNVEV (reference sequence). V dropped 8 bases and J dropped 1; count of bases not matched to a gene: 3. Here the CDR3 reads CASLLAGTDTQYF. As DNA, the CDR3 is TGTGCCAGCCTGCTAGCGGGCACAGATACGCAGTATTTT.

The chain uses TRBV6-6 and TRBJ1-2; D is unresolved. CDR3 size: 12 residues. Trimming took off 4 bases at V and 13 bases at J, with 16 bases between the two ends. The germline gives CDR1 MNHNY, CDR2 SVGAGI (reference sequence). The CDR3 coding sequence is TGTGCCAGCAGTTCCGGACTGGGAGAGGGCACCTTC. Protein sequence: CASSSGLGEGTF.

The V and J genes are TRBV5-6 and TRBJ2-3; 7 nucleotides align to TRBD2. CDR3 length: 16 amino acids. Germline CDR1 reads SGHDT; CDR2 reads YYEEEE. V lost 5 bases and J lost 1; bases outside the gene matches: 10. CDR3 protein: CASSSQGRGGTDTQYF. The CDR3 bases are TGTGCCAGCAGTTCCCAAGGTCGGGGGGGCACAGATACGCAGTATTTT.

V usage is TRBV9 and J usage is TRBJ1-3; D gene unclear. Germline V CDR1 and CDR2: SGDLS, YYNGEE. The CDR3 has 15 residues. V was pared by 4 bases and J by 0 bases, with 11 bases between. The CDR3 bases are TGTGCCAGCAGCCCGCTGGCCCTCTCTGGAAACACCATATATTTT. This sequence encodes CASSPLALSGNTIYF.

About this clone: The junction and the germline gene differ at one end; a read error may be behind it. The V gene is TRBV19, the J gene TRBJ2-3; TRBD1 aligns across 9 bases. Germline lookup yields CDR1 LNHDA and CDR2 SQIVND (reference sequence). The CDR3 runs 16 residues. CDR3 DNA sequence: TGTGCCAGTAGTTCTGGACAGGGGAGGCCCACAGATATGCAGTATTTT. Protein: CASSSGQGRPTDMQYF.

The count of this clone is one. The chain couples TRBV3-1 (or the pseudogene TRBV3-2) to TRBJ2-5; D is unresolved. V was clipped by 0 bases and J by 5 bases, with 13 bases between them. The V gene's germline CDR1 is LGHDT and CDR2 YNNKEL (reference sequence). The CDR3 runs to 15 residues. CDR3 nucleotide sequence: TGTGCCAGCAGCCAAGAAGCCCGCCGGTGGGAGACCCAGTACTTC. Translated, it gives CASSQEARRWETQYF.

V usage is TRBV6-5 and J usage is TRBJ2-7; no reliable D call. In germline, CDR1 is MNHEY, CDR2 SVGAGI. The CDR3 extends over 12 amino acids. Trimming cost V 4 bases and J 0 bases, with 4 bases left between them. The CDR3 protein is CASSSRSYEQYF. The DNA for the CDR3 is TGTGCCAGCAGTTCCCGCTCCTACGAGCAGTACTTC.

The chain carries TRBV3-1 (or the pseudogene TRBV3-2) and TRBJ1-6; D remains unclear. V shed 5 bases and J shed 0 bases, with 14 bases lying between them. The CDR3 extends over 17 amino acids. Germline loops: CDR1 LGHDT, CDR2 YNNKEL (reference sequence). This CDR3 reads CASSSRSESSYNSPLHF. CDR3 DNA sequence: TGTGCCAGCAGCTCCCGGAGTGAGAGCTCCTATAATTCACCCCTCCACTTT.

CDR3 sequence reads: CASSPQGWTYEQYF. The CDR3 region has the DNA TGTGCCAGCAGTCCTCAGGGATGGACCTACGAGCAGTACTTC. This rearrangement joins TRBV5-4 to TRBJ2-7, with a tentative D call TRBD1 (5 bases). The germline V gene has CDR1 SGHNT and CDR2 YYREEE (reference sequence). The V end lost 5 bases, the J end lost 2 bases, and 14 bases lay between the germline ends. The CDR3 spans 14 residues.

CDR3: CASSVRPSGGKETQYF. Here the CDR3 DNA reads TGTGCCAGCAGCGTTCGCCCTAGCGGGGGTAAAGAGACCCAGTACTTC. The V call is TRBV9, the J call TRBJ2-5, with 10 bases that match TRBD2. The J segment lost 3 bases and the V segment lost 2 bases, leaving 7 bases of the junction unmatched. CDR3 size: 16 residues. The germline V gene has CDR1 SGDLS and CDR2 YYNGEE.

The CDR3: CASSQDLFPYEQYF. For the CDR3, the DNA is TGTGCCAGCAGCCAAGATCTATTCCCCTACGAGCAGTACTTC. The chain joins TRBV3-1 (or the pseudogene TRBV3-2) to TRBJ2-7; D ambiguous. Per the germline V gene, CDR1 is LGHDT and CDR2 is YNNKEL (reference sequence). There are 14 residues in the CDR3. V lost 0 bases, J lost 2 bases, and 8 bases lay in between.

The rearrangement joins TRBV4-1 to TRBJ1-1, with a weak D call TRBD1 (5 bases). V shed 9 bases and J shed 5 bases, with 16 bases lying between them. CDR3 length: 13 residues. The germline gives CDR1 MGHRA, CDR2 YSYEKL. The DNA of the CDR3 is TGCGCCAGTAGGGGACTAGGTGGAACTGAAGCTTTCTTT. It encodes CASRGLGGTEAFF.

The chain couples TRBV9 to TRBJ2-7; D may be TRBD1 (5 bases). Germline V CDR1 and CDR2: SGDLS, YYNGEE. The ends were cut back, 4 bases at V and 7 bases at J, with 21 bases in the middle. The length of the CDR3 is 15 residues. CDR3 coding DNA: TGTGCCAGCAGCCCCCAGGGCAGGGTTGGCGATGAGCAGTACTTC. It is translated as CASSPQGRVGDEQYF.

The chain recombines TRBV2 with TRBJ2-2, with TRBD1 matching 9 bases. This CDR3 comprises 15 residues. Germline CDR1 SNHLY, CDR2 FYNNEI. Trimming removed 6 bases from V and 5 bases from J; junction bases left unmatched: 7. CDR3 region: CASSDGTGRTGELFF. The CDR3 coding sequence is TGTGCCAGCAGCGACGGGACAGGGCGAACCGGGGAGCTGTTTTTT.

The J gene is TRBJ2-2, the V gene TRBV7-9; D unresolved. The germline CDR1 and CDR2 sequences are SEHNR and FQNEAQ (reference sequence). This CDR3 comprises 15 residues. Trimming pared 6 bases from V and 6 bases from J, leaving 17 bases between. In nucleotides, the CDR3 is TGTGCCAGCAGTTTAACCTCGGTCCTGTCCGGGGAGCTGTTTTTT. This encodes CASSLTSVLSGELFF.

This clone occurred once. The V call is TRBV28, the J call TRBJ2-1; 8 bases are a match to TRBD1. V lost 3 bases to trimming and J lost 8 bases; unmatched junction nucleotides: 6. This CDR3 is built from 14 residues. Germline V gene lookup returns CDR1 MDHEN and CDR2 SYDVKM. The CDR3: CASSFSTGVDEQFF. The DNA for the CDR3 is TGTGCCAGCAGTTTTTCGACAGGGGTGGATGAGCAGTTCTTC.